This T cell receptor (beta chain) originates from a study of blood T cell repertoires in COVID-19. Living in about two dozen US areas, the participants were between about 18 and 100 years of age. Categorization into cohorts depended on clinical history that participants reported. Recovered participants had two consecutive negative NP/OP PCR tests, healthcare professional clearance, or symptom resolution. In its sample, this clone was seen a few times. The CDR3 totals 15 residues. V was pared by 3 bases and J by 2 bases, with 3 bases of the junction left unmatched. Per the germline V gene, CDR1 is LNHDA and CDR2 is SQIVND (reference sequence). The assay was immunoSEQ multiplex PCR, and TCRdb's table has in-frame clones only and misses some. The sample shows roughly 200,000 clones, about 90% of them seen only once.

The sequenced sample consisted of PBMCs or T cells enriched from blood (not recorded which). V usage is TRBV19 and J usage is TRBJ1-3; TRBD1 agrees at 8 bases. The TCR comes from a woman aged 25 to 45 who had recovered from COVID-19. The CDR3 DNA sequence: TGTGCCAGTAGTATCTCGACAGGGGCTGGAAACACCATATATTTT. It encodes CASSISTGAGNTIYF.